This T cell receptor (beta chain) was captured in a study of human T cells and chemical hapten exposure. The V and J ends lost 5 bases and 13 bases respectively, with 35 bases between them. CDR3 length: 19 amino acids. CDR1 is MDHEN and CDR2 is SYDVKM in the germline V gene. Each CDR3 protein gets one entry after TCRdb re-called the RACE reads with MiXCR. Here the sample spans more than 300,000 distinct CDR3 sequences, about 5% being singletons. The time point is: pre-sensitization, week 0. Treatment in this sample: therapeutic diphenylcyclopropenone sensitization with weekly scalp DPC. The chain combines TRBV28 with TRBJ1-4, with a possible D match to TRBD1 (6 bases). The source was whole blood, collected in connection with sensitization to the hapten diphenylcyclopropenone (DPC). The TCR originated in a woman between 18 and 29 years old with alopecia areata. Some clones in this sample may be carry-over from other donors' samples. The CDR3 protein is CASSLPPYALPGHPMGLFF. In DNA, the CDR3 is TGTGCCAGCAGTCTTCCCCCATACGCTCTCCCGGGACACCCAATGGGACTGTTTTTT.